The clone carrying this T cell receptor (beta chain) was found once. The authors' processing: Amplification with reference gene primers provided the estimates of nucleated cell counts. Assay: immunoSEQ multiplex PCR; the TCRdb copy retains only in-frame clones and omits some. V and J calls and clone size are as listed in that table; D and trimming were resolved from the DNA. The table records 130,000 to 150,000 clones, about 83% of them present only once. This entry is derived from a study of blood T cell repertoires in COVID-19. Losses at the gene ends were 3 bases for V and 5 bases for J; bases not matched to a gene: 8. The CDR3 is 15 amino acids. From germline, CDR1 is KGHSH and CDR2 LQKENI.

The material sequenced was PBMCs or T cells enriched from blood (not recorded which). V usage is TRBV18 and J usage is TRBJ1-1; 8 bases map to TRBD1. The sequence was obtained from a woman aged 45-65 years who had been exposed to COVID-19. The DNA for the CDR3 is TGTGCCAGCTCACCCACGACAGGGGTGAGAACTGAAGCTTTCTTT. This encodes CASSPTTGVRTEAFF.